This T cell receptor (beta chain) was captured by sequencing in a study of cytomegalovirus exposure and HLA in healthy donors. PCR employed 60 Vbeta and 13 Jbeta primers. Generated by immunoSEQ multiplex PCR, the TCRdb table keeps only in-frame clones and is missing some. The data show some 150,000 clones, around 66% seen once. This CDR3 contains 16 residues. The germline CDR1 and CDR2 sequences are SQVTM and ANQGSEA. Trimming at V came to 5 bases and at J to 1 base, leaving 11 bases not matched to a gene. Study findings and constraints: CMV antigen specificity of a few CMV-associated chains was confirmed in vitro. The classifier was said to identify cytomegalovirus status with high specificity and sensitivity. Several of the most significant clusters were apparently associated with common viral pathogens in a later analysis.

Turning to this clone: The antigen remains undetermined.

Sequenced sample: PBMCs. This sequence was found in a woman under 40 in good health and CMV-seropositive. V is TRBV29-1 and J is TRBJ1-1; 9 bases match TRBD1. In DNA form, the CDR3 reads TGCAGCGTTCTGGACAGGGGTGAATCCCAGAACACTGAAGCTTTCTTT. Translating gives CSVLDRGESQNTEAFF.